This T cell receptor (beta chain) appears in the sequencing data of a study of spatial heterogeneity in lung cancer. About the research overall: Donors were around 70 untreated early-stage non-small cell lung cancer patients. Consistent detection of more beta-chain than alpha-chain sequences was observed.

This clonotype was counted ten times or more. Its matching antigen is unknown. Overall study results and limits: Whereas they appeared in blood less at follow-up, ubiquitous expanded tumor TCRs appeared there more at resection.

Trimming pared 6 bases from V and 7 bases from J, leaving 12 bases between. The CDR3 is 12 amino acids. A distinct unique molecular identifier was carried by each TCR cDNA molecule. TCRdb fed the 5' RACE reads into MiXCR, producing one record per CDR3 protein. The sample records fewer than 55,000 distinct CDR3 sequences, under 8% being singletons. Time point denoted: blood at routine non-recurrence follow-up after resection. Extraction of whole RNA from tumor, nontumor lung or frozen PBMC preceded unsorted sequencing. The TCR comes from a female donor with early-stage non-small cell lung cancer. This rearrangement joins TRBV12-3 or TRBV12-4 to TRBJ1-1; no definite D call. Here the sequenced sample was PBMCs, taken at follow-up. The DNA for the CDR3 is TGTGCCAGCAGAACAATGGGCGTTGAAGCTTTCTTT. It is translated as CASRTMGVEAFF.